The next 12 T cell receptor beta chains were all read from a single sample in a study of T cells in Graves' hyperthyroidism and ophthalmopathy. The CDR3 regions of TCR beta were amplified from RNA transcripts. Researchers ran a first-round RT-PCR on the TCR CDR3 using the HTBI primer set. A single record per CDR3 protein comes from TCRdb applying MiXCR to the multiplex PCR reads. The table has roughly 380,000 distinct CDR3 sequences, over 15% seen once. Sequences were obtained from blood. Source of these receptors: a woman aged 40 to 50 with Graves' ophthalmopathy.

The chain uses TRBV12-3 or TRBV12-4 and TRBJ1-1; the match to TRBD1 covers 9 bases. Trimming at V came to 4 bases and at J to 11 bases, leaving 8 bases not matched to a gene. CDR3 length equals 13 residues. The CDR3 here is CASSYSGQGMAFF. The DNA of the CDR3 is TGTGCCAGCAGTTACTCTGGACAGGGGATGGCTTTCTTT.

In this sample, this clonotype turned up many times. The chain has TRBV10-1 and TRBJ2-7; the D call may be TRBD1 or TRBD2 (5 bases each). Germline lookup yields CDR1 WNHNN and CDR2 SYGVQD (reference sequence). The CDR3 is 14 amino acids. V was trimmed by 2 bases and J by 3 bases, leaving 11 bases between them. The CDR3 is CASSEGGRNYEQYF. CDR3 nucleotide sequence: TGCGCCAGCAGTGAGGGGGGAAGAAACTACGAGCAGTACTTC.

This clonotype was counted at least ten times. The CDR3 here is CASSLDTGRLSYEQYF. The CDR3 DNA reads as TGCGCCAGCAGCTTGGATACCGGGAGATTGTCCTACGAGCAGTACTTC. This rearrangement joins TRBV5-1 to TRBJ2-7, with D possibly matching TRBD2 (6 bases). Germline assignment: CDR1 SGHRS and CDR2 YFSETQ. Trimming removed 0 bases from V and 1 base from J, with 14 bases in between. The CDR3 contains 16 residues.

The rearrangement uses TRBV6-5 and TRBJ2-7; D possibly corresponds to TRBD1 (6 bases). The CDR3 runs 15 residues. Germline values: CDR1 MNHEY, CDR2 SVGAGI. V gave up 2 bases and J gave up 0 bases, with 11 bases separating them. CDR3 in amino acids: CASSYVQGSSYEQYF. CDR3 nucleotide sequence: TGTGCCAGCAGTTACGTCCAGGGGAGCTCCTACGAGCAGTACTTC.

This clonotype was recorded at least ten times. The genes are TRBV10-2 and TRBJ2-5, with D possibly being TRBD1 or TRBD2 (5 bases each). Trimming pared 6 bases from V and 5 bases from J, leaving 19 bases between. This CDR3 region has 15 residues. CDR1 WSHSY and CDR2 SAAADI come from the germline V gene. For the CDR3, the DNA is TGCGCCAGCAGGCCAGGGACGAGGGTGCGGGAGACCCAGTACTTC. This translates into CASRPGTRVRETQYF.

The chain uses TRBV7-8 and TRBJ2-2; the D is unclear. CDR1 is SGHVS, CDR2 FQNEAQ, per germline. Trimming took 8 bases from V and 0 from J, leaving 13 bases between them. The CDR3 is 15 residues long. The CDR3 sequence: CASSDRGTNTGELFF. CDR3 bases: TGTGCCAGCTCAGACCGAGGAACGAACACCGGGGAGCTGTTTTTT.

In its sample, this clonotype was seen many times. This chain links TRBV12-3 or TRBV12-4 with TRBJ2-7; D may be TRBD2 (6 bases). The CDR3 totals 15 residues. Trimming left V 3 bases short and J 2 bases short, with 14 bases between. CDR3 region: CASSFGGQSPYEQYF. In nucleotides, the CDR3 is TGTGCCAGCAGTTTCGGGGGTCAGTCTCCCTACGAGCAGTACTTC.

This chain uses TRBV12-3 or TRBV12-4 with TRBJ1-5; TRBD1 agrees at 7 bases. V was pared by 6 bases and J by 2 bases, with 10 bases of the junction left unmatched. The CDR3 covers 16 residues. The CDR3 nucleotides are TGTGCCAGCAGGAGGACAGGCGGGGGAGGCAATCAGCCCCAGCATTTT. Protein sequence: CASRRTGGGGNQPQHF.

This clonotype occurred many times. The chain is built from TRBV10-1 and TRBJ2-7; D may be TRBD1 or TRBD2 (5 bases each). In germline, CDR1 is WNHNN, CDR2 SYGVQD (reference sequence). CDR3 length equals 12 residues. Trimming removed 8 bases from V and 0 bases from J, with 8 bases in between. The CDR3 reads CASGDHSYEQYF. CDR3 DNA: TGCGCCAGCGGGGACCACTCCTACGAGCAGTACTTC.

This clonotype was seen many times. The chain is built from TRBV19 and TRBJ1-5; D not certain. Trimming left V 3 bases short and J 1 base short, with 10 bases between. This CDR3 is built from 15 residues. Germline-derived CDR1 and CDR2 are LNHDA and SQIVND (reference sequence). CDR3 sequence: CASSIWSTSNQPQHF. DNA of the CDR3: TGTGCCAGTAGTATTTGGTCAACCAGCAATCAGCCCCAGCATTTT. The whole variable domain, filled in from reference TRBV19 and TRBJ1-5, reads DGGITQSPKYLFRKEGQNVTLSCEQNLNHDAMYWYRQDPGQGLRLIYYSQIVNDFQKGDIAEGYSVSREKKESFPLTVTSAQKNPTAFYLCASSIWSTSNQPQHFGDGTRLSIL.

This chain links TRBV20-1 with TRBJ1-1, with D perhaps TRBD1 (5 bases). V dropped 0 bases and J dropped 8 bases, with 10 bases sitting between them. The germline V gene has CDR1 DFQATT and CDR2 SNEGSKA (reference sequence). There are 12 residues in the CDR3. DNA for the CDR3: TGCAGTGCTAGAGAAGGGGTAGGGGAAGCTTTCTTT. This gives the protein CSAREGVGEAFF.

This clonotype was seen at least ten times. V is TRBV25-1 and J is TRBJ2-7; no firm D call. CDR3 length: 13 amino acids. The V gene's germline CDR1 is MGHDK and CDR2 SYGVNS. The ends were cut back, 6 bases at V and 3 bases at J, with 12 bases in the middle. The CDR3 DNA is TGTGCCAGCAGCTCGGACGGGCTCTACGAGCAGTACTTC. Its protein is CASSSDGLYEQYF.